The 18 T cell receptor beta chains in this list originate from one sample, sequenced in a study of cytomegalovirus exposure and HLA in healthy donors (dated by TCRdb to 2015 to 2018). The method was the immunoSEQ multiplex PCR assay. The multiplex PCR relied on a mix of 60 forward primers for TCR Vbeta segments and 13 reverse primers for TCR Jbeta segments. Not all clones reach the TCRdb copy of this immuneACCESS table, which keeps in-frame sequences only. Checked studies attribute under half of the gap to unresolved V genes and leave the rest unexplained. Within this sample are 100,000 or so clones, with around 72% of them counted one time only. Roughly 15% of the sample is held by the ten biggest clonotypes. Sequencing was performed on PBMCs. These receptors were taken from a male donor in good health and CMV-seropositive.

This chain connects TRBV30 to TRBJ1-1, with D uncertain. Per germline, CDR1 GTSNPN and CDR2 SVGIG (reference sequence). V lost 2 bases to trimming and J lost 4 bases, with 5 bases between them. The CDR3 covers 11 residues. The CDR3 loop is CAWSLSTEAFF. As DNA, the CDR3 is TGTGCCTGGAGTCTTAGCACTGAAGCTTTCTTT.

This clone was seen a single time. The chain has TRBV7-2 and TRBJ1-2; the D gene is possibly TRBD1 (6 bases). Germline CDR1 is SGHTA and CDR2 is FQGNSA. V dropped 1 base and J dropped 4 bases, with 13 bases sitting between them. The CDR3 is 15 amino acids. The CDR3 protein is CASSLGAGAVYGYTF. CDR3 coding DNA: TGTGCCAGCAGCTTAGGGGCGGGGGCGGTCTATGGCTACACCTTC.

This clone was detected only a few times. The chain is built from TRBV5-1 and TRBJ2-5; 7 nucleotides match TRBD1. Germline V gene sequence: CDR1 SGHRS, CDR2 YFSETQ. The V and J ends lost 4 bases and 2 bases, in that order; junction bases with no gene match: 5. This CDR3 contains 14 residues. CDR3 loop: CASSLGQQQETQYF. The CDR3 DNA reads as TGCGCCAGCAGCCTGGGACAGCAACAAGAGACCCAGTACTTC.

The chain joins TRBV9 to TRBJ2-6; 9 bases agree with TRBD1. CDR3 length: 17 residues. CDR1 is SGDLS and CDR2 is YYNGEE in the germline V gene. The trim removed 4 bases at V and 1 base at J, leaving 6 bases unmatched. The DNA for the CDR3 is TGTGCCAGCAGCACACAGGGGGCCTTATCTGGGGCCAACGTCCTGACTTTC. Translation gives CASSTQGALSGANVLTF. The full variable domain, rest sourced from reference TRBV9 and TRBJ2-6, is DSGVTQTPKHLITATGQRVTLRCSPRSGDLSVYWYQQSLDQGLQFLIQYYNGEERAKGNILERFSAQQFPDLHSELNLSSLELGDSALYFCASSTQGALSGANVLTFGAGSRLTVL.

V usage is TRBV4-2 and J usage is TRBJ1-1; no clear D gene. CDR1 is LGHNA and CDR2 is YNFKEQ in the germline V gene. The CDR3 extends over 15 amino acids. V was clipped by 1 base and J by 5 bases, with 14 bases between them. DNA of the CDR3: TGTGCCAGCAGCCAAGGATCGGGAAGGAGAACTGAAGCTTTCTTT. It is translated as CASSQGSGRRTEAFF.

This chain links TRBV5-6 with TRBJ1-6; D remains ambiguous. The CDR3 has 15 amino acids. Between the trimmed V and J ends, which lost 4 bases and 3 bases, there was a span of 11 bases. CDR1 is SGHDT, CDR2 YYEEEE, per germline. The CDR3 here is CASSPPGSYNSPLHF. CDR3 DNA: TGTGCCAGCAGCCCTCCGGGGAGCTATAATTCACCCCTCCACTTT.

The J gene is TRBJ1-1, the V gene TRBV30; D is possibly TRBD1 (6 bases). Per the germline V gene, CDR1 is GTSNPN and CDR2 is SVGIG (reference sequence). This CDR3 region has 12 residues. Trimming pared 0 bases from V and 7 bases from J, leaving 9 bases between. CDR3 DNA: TGTGCCTGGAGTGTACTAGGGGGTGAAGCTTTCTTT. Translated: CAWSVLGGEAFF.

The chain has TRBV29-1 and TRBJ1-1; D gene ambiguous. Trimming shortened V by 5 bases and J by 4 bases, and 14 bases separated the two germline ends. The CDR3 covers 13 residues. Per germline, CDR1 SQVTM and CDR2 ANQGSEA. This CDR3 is CSVREGSATEAFF. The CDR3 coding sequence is TGCAGCGTTCGAGAGGGAAGCGCCACTGAAGCTTTCTTT.

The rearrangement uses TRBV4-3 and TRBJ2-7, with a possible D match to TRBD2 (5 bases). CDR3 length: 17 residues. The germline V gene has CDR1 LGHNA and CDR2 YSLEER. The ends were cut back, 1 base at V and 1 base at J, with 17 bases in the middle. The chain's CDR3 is CASSQGPGRTVSYEQYF. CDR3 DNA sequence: TGCGCCAGCAGCCAAGGGCCTGGCAGGACTGTATCCTACGAGCAGTACTTC.

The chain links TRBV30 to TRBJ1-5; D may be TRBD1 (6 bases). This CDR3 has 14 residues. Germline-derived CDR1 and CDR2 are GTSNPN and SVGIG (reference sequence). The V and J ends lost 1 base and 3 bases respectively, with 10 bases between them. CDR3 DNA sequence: TGTGCCTGGAGTGAGGACAGTTACAATCAGCCCCAGCATTTT. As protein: CAWSEDSYNQPQHF.

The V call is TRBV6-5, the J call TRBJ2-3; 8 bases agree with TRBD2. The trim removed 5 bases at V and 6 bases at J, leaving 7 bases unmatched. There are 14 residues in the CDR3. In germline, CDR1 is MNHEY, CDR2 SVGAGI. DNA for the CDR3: TGTGCCAGCAGTCGAACACTAGCGGTGGATACGCAGTATTTT. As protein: CASSRTLAVDTQYF.

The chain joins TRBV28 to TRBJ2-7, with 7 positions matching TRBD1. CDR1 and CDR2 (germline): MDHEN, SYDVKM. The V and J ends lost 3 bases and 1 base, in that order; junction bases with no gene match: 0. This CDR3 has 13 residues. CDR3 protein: CASSLTGSYEQYF. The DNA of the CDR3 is TGTGCCAGCAGTTTGACAGGGTCCTACGAGCAGTACTTC. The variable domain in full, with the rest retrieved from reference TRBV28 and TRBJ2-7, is DVKVTQSSRYLVKRTGEKVFLECVQDMDHENMFWYRQDPGLGLRLIYFSYDVKMKEKGDIPEGYSVSREKKERFSLILESASTNQTSMYLCASSLTGSYEQYFGPGTRLTVT.

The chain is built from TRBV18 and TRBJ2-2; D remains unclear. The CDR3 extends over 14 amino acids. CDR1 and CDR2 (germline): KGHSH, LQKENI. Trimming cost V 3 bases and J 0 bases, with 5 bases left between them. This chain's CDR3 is CASSPLSNTGELFF. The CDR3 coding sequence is TGTGCCAGCTCACCCCTTTCGAACACCGGGGAGCTGTTTTTT.

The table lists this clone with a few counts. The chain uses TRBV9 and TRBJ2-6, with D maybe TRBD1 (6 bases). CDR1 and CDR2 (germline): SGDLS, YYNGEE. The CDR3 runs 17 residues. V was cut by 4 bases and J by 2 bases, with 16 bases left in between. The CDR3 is CASSPHQGLAGANVLTF. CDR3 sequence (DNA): TGTGCCAGCAGCCCTCACCAGGGGCTAGCTGGGGCCAACGTCCTGACTTTC.

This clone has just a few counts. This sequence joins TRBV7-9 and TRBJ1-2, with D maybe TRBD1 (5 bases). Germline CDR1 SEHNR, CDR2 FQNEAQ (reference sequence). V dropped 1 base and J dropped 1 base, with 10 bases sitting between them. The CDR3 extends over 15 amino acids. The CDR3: CASSLGLDSNYGYTF. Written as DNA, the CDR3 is TGTGCCAGCAGCTTAGGTCTAGACAGTAACTATGGCTACACCTTC.

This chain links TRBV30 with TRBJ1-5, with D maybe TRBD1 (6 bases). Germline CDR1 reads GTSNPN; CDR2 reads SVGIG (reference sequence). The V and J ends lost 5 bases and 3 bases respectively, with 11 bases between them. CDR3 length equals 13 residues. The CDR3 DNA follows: TGTGCCTGGGCCAGGGGAATCAATCAGCCCCAGCATTTT. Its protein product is CAWARGINQPQHF.

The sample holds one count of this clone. CDR3 DNA sequence: TGTGCCAGTACCCTGGGACAATTTAGCAATCAGCCCCAGCATTTT. It is translated as CASTLGQFSNQPQHF. The chain couples TRBV19 to TRBJ1-5; possibly TRBD1 for D (6 bases). Per the germline V gene, CDR1 is LNHDA and CDR2 is SQIVND (reference sequence). The CDR3 extends over 15 amino acids. V shed 7 bases and J shed 0 bases, with 13 bases lying between them.

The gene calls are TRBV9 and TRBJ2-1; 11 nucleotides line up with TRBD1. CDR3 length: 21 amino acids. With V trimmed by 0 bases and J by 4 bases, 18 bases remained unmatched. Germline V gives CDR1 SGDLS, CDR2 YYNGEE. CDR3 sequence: CASSVAATGPRTGGIYNEQFF. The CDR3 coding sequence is TGTGCCAGCAGCGTAGCCGCGACCGGACCCAGGACAGGGGGCATTTACAATGAGCAGTTCTTC.